Listed below are T cell receptor beta chains from one sample, sequenced in a study of T cell changes during pregnancy in multiple sclerosis. The method was immunoSEQ multiplex PCR; TCRdb's version includes in-frame clones alone and lacks a portion of them. The table shows about 59,000 clones, with approximately 94% occurring only once. This specimen was CD8+ T cells from peripheral blood mononuclear cells, taken after pregnancy. The receptors were sampled from a female donor with multiple sclerosis, enrolled in a pregnancy study. Each CDR3 is given with its conserved first and last residue. The order of the fields is D gene, clone size, V gene, J gene, CDR3 DNA, CDR3 protein. A D gene is named only where the DNA matches it firmly. Clone size, where shown, is once, few, many, or a class for clones that have expanded.

D: TRBD1; size: .; V: TRBV27; J: TRBJ2-3; DNA: TGTGCCAGCACCTTATTAAAGACAGGGACCCTCACAGATACGCAGTATTTT; CDR3: CASTLLKTGTLTDTQYF
D: TRBD1; size: .; V: TRBV5-6; J: TRBJ2-1; DNA: TGTGCCAGCACCGGAGGACAGGGCTCCTACAATGAGCAGTTCTTC; CDR3: CASTGGQGSYNEQFF
D: .; size: few; V: TRBV5-6; J: TRBJ2-7; DNA: TGTGCCAGCAGCATGGACAGCTACGAGCAGTACTTC; CDR3: CASSMDSYEQYF
D: .; size: .; V: TRBV7-9; J: TRBJ2-5; DNA: TGTGCCAGCAGCAGTTCAGGGCCCAAAGAGACCCAGTACTTC; CDR3: CASSSSGPKETQYF
D: .; size: .; V: TRBV7-9; J: TRBJ1-1; DNA: TGTGCCAGCAGCTTAGACAGCATGAACACTGAAGCTTTCTTT; CDR3: CASSLDSMNTEAFF
D: TRBD1; size: .; V: TRBV19; J: TRBJ2-7; DNA: TGTGCCAGTAGTATGACAGGGGTCGAGCAGTACTTC; CDR3: CASSMTGVEQYF
D: TRBD1; size: .; V: TRBV4-1; J: TRBJ1-2; DNA: TGCGCCAGCAGCATTAATCCGACAGGGTGGAATGGCTACACCTTC; CDR3: CASSINPTGWNGYTF
D: .; size: .; V: TRBV19; J: TRBJ1-2; DNA: TGTGCCAGTAGTGGCTTGGGGGCGAACTATGGCTACACCTTC; CDR3: CASSGLGANYGYTF
D: .; size: .; V: TRBV6-1; J: TRBJ1-1; DNA: TGTGCCAGCAGTGAAGAGAGGGCAGGGAACACTGAAGCTTTCTTT; CDR3: CASSEERAGNTEAFF
D: .; size: .; V: TRBV5-4; J: TRBJ2-7; DNA: TGTGCCAGCAGCCCCGCCCCGGGGGACCACGAGCAGTACTTC; CDR3: CASSPAPGDHEQYF
D: .; size: .; V: TRBV27; J: TRBJ2-3; DNA: TGTGCCAGCAGTTTTGGGGGGACAGATACGCAGTATTTT; CDR3: CASSFGGTDTQYF
D: TRBD1; size: .; V: TRBV7-2; J: TRBJ2-7; DNA: TGTGCCAGCAGCTTAGCGCAGGGGGCGAGAGAGCAGTACTTC; CDR3: CASSLAQGAREQYF
D: .; size: .; V: TRBV28; J: TRBJ1-4; DNA: TGTGCCAGCAGTTTTTTGGGACTCAACAATGAAAAACTGTTTTTT; CDR3: CASSFLGLNNEKLFF
D: .; size: .; V: TRBV9; J: TRBJ2-1; DNA: TGTGCCAGCAGCGGGGGGGTCGGGACGGCCTACAATGAGCAGTTCTTC; CDR3: CASSGGVGTAYNEQFF
D: .; size: .; V: TRBV29-1; J: TRBJ1-1; DNA: TGCAGCGTCGGTGTAAATAGCGAAGCTTTCTTT; CDR3: CSVGVNSEAFF
D: .; size: .; V: TRBV7-6; J: TRBJ2-7; DNA: TGTGCCAGCAGCTCCGGACAAACCTACGAGCAGTACTTC; CDR3: CASSSGQTYEQYF
D: .; size: .; V: TRBV30; J: TRBJ2-7; DNA: TGTGCCGGAGCGGACTCCTACGAGCAGTACTTC; CDR3: CAGADSYEQYF
D: .; size: .; V: TRBV5-6; J: TRBJ2-7; DNA: TGTGCCAGCAGCTTGGTCCAGGAACGCGAGCAGTACTTC; CDR3: CASSLVQEREQYF
D: TRBD1; size: .; V: TRBV7-9; J: TRBJ1-1; DNA: TGTGCCAGCAGCTTAAGGGCCAGGGGGCCGAACACTGAAGCTTTCTTT; CDR3: CASSLRARGPNTEAFF
D: .; size: .; V: TRBV29-1; J: TRBJ2-3; DNA: TGCAGCGTTGAAGTTCTGGGCTACACAGATACGCAGTATTTT; CDR3: CSVEVLGYTDTQYF
D: .; size: .; V: TRBV13; J: TRBJ2-1; DNA: TGTGCCAGCAGCCCTAGAGGCCGTGAGCAGTTCTTC; CDR3: CASSPRGREQFF
D: TRBD1; size: .; V: TRBV27; J: TRBJ2-1; DNA: TGTGCCAGCATGTACAGGGGCCCCTACAATGAGCAGTTCTTC; CDR3: CASMYRGPYNEQFF
D: TRBD2; size: .; V: TRBV27; J: TRBJ2-7; DNA: TGTGCCAGCAGTTACGGGACTAGCGGCTACGAGCAGTACTTC; CDR3: CASSYGTSGYEQYF
D: .; size: .; V: TRBV27; J: TRBJ2-1; DNA: TGTGCCAGCAGTCGGGGAGACAATGAGCAGTTCTTC; CDR3: CASSRGDNEQFF
D: TRBD1; size: .; V: TRBV4-1; J: TRBJ1-2; DNA: TGCGCCAGCAGCCTTGGGACAGGGCGCTATGGCTACACCTTC; CDR3: CASSLGTGRYGYTF
D: .; size: .; V: TRBV7-9; J: TRBJ2-7; DNA: TGTGCCAGCAGCTTACCGGGTTCTTACGAGCAGTACTTC; CDR3: CASSLPGSYEQYF
D: .; size: .; V: TRBV7-9; J: TRBJ1-2; DNA: TGTGCCAGCAGCTTACGGGAACAGTACTATGGCTACACCTTC; CDR3: CASSLREQYYGYTF
D: TRBD1; size: .; V: TRBV6-1; J: TRBJ2-7; DNA: TGTGCCAGCAGTGACAGGGGGCAATACGAGCAGTACTTC; CDR3: CASSDRGQYEQYF
D: TRBD2; size: .; V: TRBV6-1; J: TRBJ2-3; DNA: TGTGCCAGCAGTGGACTAGCGGGACCCACAGATACGCAGTATTTT; CDR3: CASSGLAGPTDTQYF